These 23 T cell receptor beta chains share one sample of origin, sequenced in a study of radiation and T cells in renal cell carcinoma. Some clones are missing from TCRdb's copy, which holds only in-frame ones; the method was immunoSEQ multiplex PCR. The table includes about 65,000 clones, roughly 72% detected once. Time point meaning: blood 2 weeks post-SBRT. Treatment here: 15 Gy SBRT to primary tumor, nephrectomy 4 weeks later. This sample comprised blood, obtained from a patient whose treatment included radiotherapy and nephrectomy. The receptors derive from a man aged 60-69 years with renal cell carcinoma.

The chain recombines TRBV12-5 with TRBJ1-1; TRBD1 is a possible D gene (5 bases). The V end was cut by 0 bases, the J end by 2 bases, with 16 bases between. The CDR3 spans 17 residues. Germline V gives CDR1 LGHNT, CDR2 FRNRAP. The CDR3 protein is CASGLVRYGGSNTEAFF. CDR3 nucleotides: TGTGCTAGTGGTTTGGTACGATATGGGGGGAGTAACACTGAAGCTTTCTTT.

This clone showed up just once. The chain's CDR3 is CASSYSMDSQNTEAFF. The CDR3 DNA reads TGTGCCAGCAGTTACTCGATGGACAGTCAGAACACTGAAGCTTTCTTT. The chain links TRBV6-5 to TRBJ1-1; perhaps TRBD1 as D (6 bases). V gave up 0 bases and J gave up 1 base, with 12 bases separating them. The CDR3 covers 16 residues. Germline loops: CDR1 MNHEY, CDR2 SVGAGI.

This clone was counted a few times. This sequence joins TRBV5-1 and TRBJ2-5; TRBD1 agrees at 12 bases. CDR3 length: 18 amino acids. V was clipped by 1 base and J by 5 bases; unmatched bases: 12. Germline lookup yields CDR1 SGHRS and CDR2 YFSETQ. The DNA for the CDR3 is TGCGCCAGCAGCTTGTGGGTCAGTGGGACAGGGGGCGTGGAGACCCAGTACTTC. It is translated as CASSLWVSGTGGVETQYF.

The J gene is TRBJ1-5, the V gene TRBV5-8; unclear D gene. Trimming removed 4 bases from V and 9 bases from J, with 17 bases in between. Germline values: CDR1 SGHTS, CDR2 YDEGEE. The CDR3 has 14 amino acids. CDR3 DNA sequence: TGTGCCAGCAGCCCACCCAGGACCTCGGGGCCCCAGCATTTT. Its protein product is CASSPPRTSGPQHF.

The chain joins TRBV7-2 to TRBJ2-7; D may be TRBD1 or TRBD2 (6 bases each). The CDR3 consists of 15 residues. Germline V gene lookup returns CDR1 SGHTA and CDR2 FQGNSA. V lost 5 bases and J 5 bases, leaving 19 bases between the germline ends. In DNA form, the CDR3 reads TGTGCCAGCAGCCCCCACGGGGCAGGGGAGGACGAGCAGTACTTC. Translating gives CASSPHGAGEDEQYF.

V and J are TRBV7-6 and TRBJ1-4, with D possibly TRBD1 on 6 matching bases. This CDR3 is built from 14 residues. The germline gives CDR1 SGHVS, CDR2 FNYEAQ. V was shortened by 5 bases and J by 8 bases, with 15 bases between the two germline ends. CDR3 in DNA: TGTGCCAGCAGCCGGACAGAGTTTAGGGAAAAACTGTTTTTT. Translation: CASSRTEFREKLFF.

A few counts support this clone. The CDR3 DNA reads as TGTGCCAGCTCACCCATCCTCTCCTCAAACTTTCGGGATACGCAGTATTTT. Translation: CASSPILSSNFRDTQYF. The chain combines TRBV18 with TRBJ2-3; D not certain. Looked up from germline, CDR1 is KGHSH and CDR2 is LQKENI. This CDR3 has 17 residues. The V and J ends lost 3 bases and 6 bases respectively, with 22 bases between them.

V gene TRBV6-5 combines with J gene TRBJ2-7; D gene ambiguous. Trimming left V 5 bases short and J 3 bases short, with 14 bases between. This CDR3 is built from 14 residues. CDR1 is MNHEY, CDR2 SVGAGI, per germline. The CDR3 nucleotides read TGTGCCAGCAGTCGCTCCCGGGCCGACTACGAGCAGTACTTC. Protein product: CASSRSRADYEQYF.

This clone was observed a handful of times. The chain recombines TRBV30 with TRBJ1-4; 7 bases agree with TRBD1. In germline, CDR1 is GTSNPN, CDR2 SVGIG (reference sequence). The CDR3 covers 14 residues. V dropped 4 bases and J dropped 7; count of bases not matched to a gene: 9. CDR3 amino acids: CAWKMGRGFEKLFF. The CDR3 DNA is TGTGCCTGGAAGATGGGCAGGGGGTTTGAAAAACTGTTTTTT.

In DNA form, the CDR3 reads TGTGCCAGCAGCCCTCCGGGACAGGGGGATGAAAAACTGTTTTTT. Its translation: CASSPPGQGDEKLFF. V is TRBV4-2 and J is TRBJ1-4; TRBD1 aligns across 11 bases. Per the germline V gene, CDR1 is LGHNA and CDR2 is YNFKEQ. The trim removed 4 bases at V and 6 bases at J, leaving 4 bases unmatched. CDR3 size: 15 residues.

The J gene is TRBJ1-1, the V gene TRBV11-2, with unresolved D. V was shortened by 1 base and J by 4 bases, with 7 bases between the two germline ends. CDR1 is SGHAT and CDR2 is FQNNGV in the germline V gene. The CDR3 covers 13 residues. Here the CDR3 DNA reads TGTGCCAGCAGCTTAGGCCTGTCCACTGAAGCTTTCTTT. Protein: CASSLGLSTEAFF.

This chain uses TRBV2 with TRBJ2-5; 8 nucleotides align to TRBD2. The CDR3 sequence is 14 residues long. Germline lookup yields CDR1 SNHLY and CDR2 FYNNEI. V lost 6 bases and J lost 4; bases outside the gene matches: 7. The CDR3 DNA reads as TGTGCCAGCAGGGGGACTAGTAGGGTAGAGACCCAGTACTTC. It codes for CASRGTSRVETQYF.

The chain employs TRBV6-1 and TRBJ2-7, with TRBD1 matching over 8 bases. Germline V gives CDR1 MNHNS, CDR2 SASEGT. This CDR3 has 14 residues. V trimming: 4 bases; J trimming: 2 bases; junction bases outside the gene matches: 4. In nucleotides, the CDR3 is TGTGCCAGCAGTGGGAGACAGGGGACCTACGAGCAGTACGTC. Protein product: CASSGRQGTYEQYV.

The gene calls are TRBV7-2 and TRBJ1-1, with D unresolved. The V and J ends lost 11 bases and 1 base respectively, with 14 bases between them. The CDR3 has 13 amino acids. Germline V CDR1 and CDR2: SGHTA, FQGNSA. As DNA, the CDR3 is TGTGCCGCAAGCCCACGGAAGAACACTGAAGCTTTCTTT. This codes for CAASPRKNTEAFF.

The chain uses TRBV28 and TRBJ2-1, with TRBD2 matching 11 bases. Unmatched junction bases numbered 7, after V lost 3 bases and J lost 0 bases. The CDR3 sequence is 18 residues long. The germline V gene encodes CDR1 MDHEN and CDR2 SYDVKM. CDR3 region: CASSFQRLAGHSYNEQFF. The CDR3 DNA is TGTGCCAGCAGTTTCCAGAGACTAGCGGGGCACTCCTACAATGAGCAGTTCTTC. Using reference TRBV28 and TRBJ2-1 for the parts outside the CDR3, the full variable domain is DVKVTQSSRYLVKRTGEKVFLECVQDMDHENMFWYRQDPGLGLRLIYFSYDVKMKEKGDIPEGYSVSREKKERFSLILESASTNQTSMYLCASSFQRLAGHSYNEQFFGPGTRLTVL.

The CDR3 coding sequence is TGCAGTGCCCGACAGGGGAACATTCAGTACTTC. Translating it yields CSARQGNIQYF. The chain carries TRBV20-1 and TRBJ2-4; 8 bases align to TRBD1. CDR1 DFQATT and CDR2 SNEGSKA come from the germline V gene (reference sequence). The CDR3 runs 11 residues. J was trimmed by 7 bases and V by 6 bases; bases with no gene match: 2.

The V gene is TRBV6-5, the J gene TRBJ1-3; no clear D. Germline values: CDR1 MNHEY, CDR2 SVGAGI. CDR3 length equals 13 residues. The V end was cut by 2 bases, the J end by 0 bases, with 2 bases between. The CDR3, as DNA: TGTGCCAGCAGTTACGACTCTGGAAACACCATATATTTT. Residues: CASSYDSGNTIYF.

The V gene is TRBV27, the J gene TRBJ1-2; 7 bases fit TRBD1. CDR1 and CDR2 (germline): MNHEY, SMNVEV (reference sequence). J lost 2 bases, V lost 6 bases, and 9 bases had no gene match. The CDR3 extends over 15 amino acids. In DNA form, the CDR3 reads TGTGCCAGCAGCAATCCCGGGACAGCAAACTATGGCTACACCTTC. Its protein is CASSNPGTANYGYTF.

The J gene is TRBJ2-5, the V gene TRBV19, with 11 bases aligning to TRBD2. The CDR3 length is 15 residues. J lost 3 bases, V lost 3 bases, and 3 bases had no gene match. The germline gives CDR1 LNHDA, CDR2 SQIVND (reference sequence). The CDR3 region is CASSIPGLAEETQYF. For the CDR3, the DNA is TGTGCCAGTAGTATCCCGGGACTAGCGGAAGAGACCCAGTACTTC.

The chain carries TRBV29-1 and TRBJ2-2; no firm D call. CDR3 length: 10 residues. Trimming took off 5 bases at V and 7 bases at J, with 5 bases between the two ends. Germline CDR1 reads SQVTM; CDR2 reads ANQGSEA. The DNA of the CDR3 is TGCAGCGTTCAGCACGGGGAGCTGTTTTTT. It encodes CSVQHGELFF.

The chain has TRBV19 and TRBJ2-7; 12 bases are a match to TRBD2. CDR1 and CDR2 from the germline V gene are LNHDA and SQIVND (reference sequence). The V gene end was trimmed by 10 bases and the J gene end by 5 bases; junction bases not matched to a gene: 12. The CDR3 runs to 15 residues. The CDR3 nucleotides read TGTGCCACTACTAGCGGGGGGCCAAGTCCCCACGAGCAGTACTTC. As protein: CATTSGGPSPHEQYF.

The chain employs TRBV19 and TRBJ1-2, with D possibly matching TRBD1 (5 bases). Germline assignment: CDR1 LNHDA and CDR2 SQIVND (reference sequence). V dropped 6 bases and J dropped 2 bases, with 10 bases sitting between them. CDR3 length: 13 residues. In DNA, the CDR3 is TGTGCCAGTAGGTTAGAGGGGAACTATGGCTACACCTTC. Translation gives CASRLEGNYGYTF. Full variable domain (remainder filled in from reference TRBV19 and TRBJ1-2): DGGITQSPKYLFRKEGQNVTLSCEQNLNHDAMYWYRQDPGQGLRLIYYSQIVNDFQKGDIAEGYSVSREKKESFPLTVTSAQKNPTAFYLCASRLEGNYGYTFGSGTRLTVV.

The rearrangement uses TRBV19 and TRBJ1-4, with a weak D call TRBD1 (5 bases). Trimming shortened V by 6 bases and J by 5 bases, and 16 bases separated the two germline ends. CDR1 and CDR2 (germline): LNHDA, SQIVND (reference sequence). There are 15 residues in the CDR3. The CDR3 is CASSWGGTSNEKLFF. The CDR3 bases are TGTGCCAGTAGCTGGGGGGGAACATCCAATGAAAAACTGTTTTTT.